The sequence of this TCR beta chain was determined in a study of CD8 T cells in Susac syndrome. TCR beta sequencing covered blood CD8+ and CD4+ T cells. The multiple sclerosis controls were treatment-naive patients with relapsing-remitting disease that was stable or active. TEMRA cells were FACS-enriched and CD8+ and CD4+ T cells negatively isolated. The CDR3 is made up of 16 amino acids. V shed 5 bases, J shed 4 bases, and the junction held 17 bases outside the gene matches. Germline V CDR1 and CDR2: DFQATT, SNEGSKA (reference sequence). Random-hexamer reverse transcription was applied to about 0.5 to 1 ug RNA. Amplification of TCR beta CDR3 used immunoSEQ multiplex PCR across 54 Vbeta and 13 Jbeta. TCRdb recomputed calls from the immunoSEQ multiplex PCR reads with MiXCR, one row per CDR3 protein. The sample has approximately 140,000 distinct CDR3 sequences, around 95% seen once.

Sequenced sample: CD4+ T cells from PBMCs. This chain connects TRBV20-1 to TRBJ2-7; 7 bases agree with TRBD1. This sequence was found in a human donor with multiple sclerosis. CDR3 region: CSAPDPRTGQPYEQYF. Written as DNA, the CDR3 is TGCAGTGCTCCAGACCCTCGGACGGGACAGCCGTACGAGCAGTACTTC.